Listed below are T cell receptor beta chains from one sample, sequenced in a study of T-cell memory formation after mild COVID-19. TCRdb analysed the 5' RACE reads with MiXCR anew, one entry per CDR3 protein. The sample lists under 450,000 distinct CDR3 sequences; roughly an eighth were seen once. Specimen: PBMCs or a T cell subset sorted from them (not recorded which). The source is a man aged 18 to 30 who had mild COVID-19 (a few samples of this study predate the infection). Cell type and time point are not known. Each CDR3 is given with its conserved first and last residue. Each record gives: clone size, D gene, V gene, J gene, CDR3 protein, CDR3 DNA. The D gene is left open where the match is weak. Expanded clones get a size class; other rows say once, few or many, or leave the size out.

-	TRBD1	TRBV7-7	TRBJ1-3	CASSPGTGRSSGNTIYF	TGTGCTAGCAGTCCGGGGACAGGGAGAAGCTCTGGAAACACCATATATTTT
-	-	TRBV20-1	TRBJ1-3	CSARPDGEWRNTIYF	TGCAGTGCTAGACCCGACGGGGAGTGGCGCAACACCATATATTTT
few	TRBD1	TRBV5-4	TRBJ2-1	CASSTDRAESYNEQFF	TGTGCCAGCAGCACCGACAGGGCGGAATCCTACAATGAGCAGTTCTTC
few	-	TRBV7-8	TRBJ1-5	CASSHSGTANNQPQHF	TGTGCCAGCAGTCACTCCGGGACGGCGAACAATCAGCCCCAGCATTTT
many	-	TRBV29-1	TRBJ1-1	CSVAPGWGMQNTEAFF	TGCAGCGTTGCGCCGGGTTGGGGTATGCAGAACACTGAAGCTTTCTTT
many	-	TRBV7-3	TRBJ2-2	CASSPFTTANTGELFF	TGTGCCAGCAGCCCCTTTACGACAGCGAACACCGGGGAGCTGTTTTTT
few	TRBD2	TRBV7-9	TRBJ2-2	CASRATSGGPTGELFF	TGTGCCAGCAGGGCGACTAGCGGGGGGCCCACCGGGGAGCTGTTTTTT
few	TRBD1	TRBV11-1	TRBJ1-2	CASSLSGTVGGGYTF	TGTGCCAGCAGCTTAAGCGGGACAGTCGGGGGCGGCTACACCTTC
-	-	TRBV18	TRBJ1-3	CASSQTRDNSGNTIYF	TGTGCCAGCTCACAGACCCGGGACAACTCTGGAAACACCATATATTTT
few	-	TRBV2	TRBJ1-3	CASLLTDSGNTIYF	TGTGCCAGCCTACTGACAGACTCTGGAAACACCATATATTTT
few	-	TRBV3-1	TRBJ1-4	CASSQSGVGEKLFF	TGTGCCAGCAGCCAATCGGGAGTTGGAGAAAAACTGTTTTTT
many	-	TRBV7-2	TRBJ1-1	CASRAWNTEAFF	TGTGCCAGCAGAGCCTGGAACACTGAAGCTTTCTTT
few	-	TRBV6-2/TRBV6-3	TRBJ2-1	CATRLGYEQFF	TGTGCCACACGTCTGGGCTATGAGCAGTTCTTC
-	-	TRBV6-2/TRBV6-3	TRBJ2-5	CGTGQGETQYF	TGCGGGACGGGCCAGGGTGAGACCCAGTACTTC
many	-	TRBV20-1	TRBJ2-5	CSASVGGSSVETQYF	TGCAGTGCTAGTGTTGGAGGGTCGTCGGTGGAGACCCAGTACTTC
-	-	TRBV7-2	TRBJ2-7	CASSYDPSWEQYF	TGTGCCAGCAGTTACGACCCTTCGTGGGAGCAGTACTTC
few	TRBD1	TRBV7-9	TRBJ1-2	CASSSSNRGRDYGYTF	TGTGCCAGCAGCTCCTCAAACAGGGGCAGAGACTATGGCTACACCTTC
once	-	TRBV7-3	TRBJ2-1	CASSSFKGGVEEQFF	TGTGCCAGCAGCTCCTTCAAAGGCGGGGTGGAGGAGCAGTTCTTC
few	-	TRBV2	TRBJ1-1	CASAWTSRAEAFF	TGTGCCAGCGCTTGGACATCCCGTGCTGAAGCTTTCTTT
few	-	TRBV5-1	TRBJ2-3	CASSFGKKRDTQYF	TGCGCCAGCAGCTTTGGAAAAAAGAGGGATACGCAGTATTTT
-	TRBD1	TRBV5-1	TRBJ1-4	CASSQPDRENEKLFF	TGCGCCAGCAGCCAACCCGACAGGGAAAATGAAAAACTGTTTTTT
-	TRBD1	TRBV5-1	TRBJ1-2	CASRGQADYGYTF	TGCGCCAGCCGGGGACAGGCGGATTATGGCTACACCTTC
many	TRBD1	TRBV12-3/TRBV12-4	TRBJ2-3	CASDSGTGDTDTQYF	TGTGCCAGCGACTCCGGGACAGGGGACACAGATACGCAGTATTTT
few	-	TRBV18	TRBJ2-5	CASSPGLPVETQYF	TGTGCCAGCTCACCAGGACTCCCTGTGGAGACCCAGTACTTC
-	TRBD1	TRBV5-1	TRBJ2-7	CASSSGQGKDEQYF	TGCGCCAGCAGCTCCGGACAGGGAAAAGACGAGCAGTACTTC
many	-	TRBV12-3/TRBV12-4	TRBJ1-2	CASSSGGLGSGYGYTF	TGTGCCAGCAGTTCCGGTGGACTTGGATCGGGGTATGGCTACACCTTC
many	TRBD1	TRBV12-3/TRBV12-4	TRBJ2-5	CASSTLDREETQYF	TGTGCCAGCAGTACTTTGGACAGGGAAGAGACCCAGTACTTC
-	-	TRBV6-5	TRBJ1-2	CASSYSTGVNYGYTF	TGTGCCAGCAGTTACTCGACGGGAGTTAACTATGGCTACACCTTC
few	-	TRBV7-9	TRBJ1-6	CASSLVRDSPLHF	TGTGCCAGCAGCTTAGTACGGGATTCACCCCTCCACTTT
few	-	TRBV28	TRBJ1-6	CASRKDRSSYNSPLHF	TGTGCCAGCAGAAAAGACAGGAGCTCCTATAATTCACCCCTCCACTTT
-	TRBD2	TRBV5-1	TRBJ2-1	CASSLLTGGSNEQFF	TGCGCCAGCAGCTTGCTGACGGGGGGTAGTAATGAGCAGTTCTTC
many	-	TRBV5-1	TRBJ2-5	CASSFGGYQETQYF	TGCGCCAGCAGCTTCGGCGGCTACCAAGAGACCCAGTACTTC
-	-	TRBV6-5	TRBJ2-2	CASSYSWAGELFF	TGTGCCAGCAGTTACTCCTGGGCCGGGGAGCTGTTTTTT
-	-	TRBV6-5	TRBJ1-2	CASSYHQLSGYTF	TGTGCCAGCAGTTACCACCAGCTTTCGGGCTACACCTTC
few	-	TRBV7-9	TRBJ2-7	CASSLSLGGSYEQYF	TGTGCCAGCAGCTTATCGCTCGGGGGCTCCTACGAGCAGTACTTC
many	-	TRBV12-3/TRBV12-4	TRBJ2-7	CASSRHSYEQYF	TGTGCCAGCAGCCGCCACTCCTACGAGCAGTACTTC
few	-	TRBV5-4	TRBJ2-5	CASSLDSEGTQYF	TGTGCCAGCAGCTTGGATAGCGAAGGGACCCAGTACTTC
-	-	TRBV4-3	TRBJ1-1	CASSQDGRRNTEAFF	TGCGCCAGCAGCCAAGACGGCCGCAGGAACACTGAAGCTTTCTTT
few	-	TRBV7-2	TRBJ1-3	CASSSGEGNTIYF	TGTGCCAGCAGCTCCGGGGAAGGAAACACCATATATTTT